These T cell receptor beta chains were read from a single sample in a study of low-dose radiotherapy and immunotherapy resistance in tumors. Using its own MiXCR run on the reads, TCRdb lists one record per CDR3 protein. Of tens of thousands of distinct CDR3 sequences in the sample, approximately 10% were seen once. The sequencing here drew on PBMCs, taken before treatment. Receptor source: a female donor with ovarian cancer. Each CDR3 is given with its conserved first and last residue. Fields, in order: J gene, clone size, D gene, V gene, CDR3 DNA, CDR3 protein. A D gene is named only where the DNA matches it firmly. A clone size is listed for some rows: how often the clone was seen (once, few, many), or a class if it is expanded.

J gene: TRBJ1-3
clone size: many
D gene: -
V gene: TRBV23-1
CDR3 DNA: TGCGCCAGCAGTCAATGGCGGGGTATCAGCTCTGGAAACACCATATATTTT
CDR3 protein: CASSQWRGISSGNTIYF

J gene: TRBJ2-2
clone size: many
D gene: TRBD1
V gene: TRBV28
CDR3 DNA: TGTGCCAGCAGAGGACAGGGAGCAAACACCGGGGAGCTGTTTTTT
CDR3 protein: CASRGQGANTGELFF

J gene: TRBJ2-1
clone size: many
D gene: -
V gene: TRBV28
CDR3 DNA: TGTGCCAGCAGTTGGGGACTTAGGAGACAGGGCTATGAGCAGTTCTTC
CDR3 protein: CASSWGLRRQGYEQFF

J gene: TRBJ2-6
clone size: many
D gene: -
V gene: TRBV4-1
CDR3 DNA: TGCGCCAGCATGGGGTCAGGCGTCTCGGGGGCCAACGTCCTGACTTTC
CDR3 protein: CASMGSGVSGANVLTF

J gene: TRBJ1-2
clone size: many
D gene: TRBD1
V gene: TRBV7-9
CDR3 DNA: TGTGCCAGCAAAGGGGACAGGGCTCTTAACTATGGCTACACCTTC
CDR3 protein: CASKGDRALNYGYTF

J gene: TRBJ2-3
clone size: many
D gene: TRBD2
V gene: TRBV20-1
CDR3 DNA: TGCAGTGCCCCGGGACTAGCGGGAGTTTTTGGCACAGATACGCAGTATTTT
CDR3 protein: CSAPGLAGVFGTDTQYF

J gene: TRBJ1-5
clone size: few
D gene: -
V gene: TRBV3-1
CDR3 DNA: TGTGCCAGCAGCCATCAGGGTGGGCAGCCCCAGCATTTT
CDR3 protein: CASSHQGGQPQHF

J gene: TRBJ2-7
clone size: many
D gene: -
V gene: TRBV9
CDR3 DNA: TGTGCCAGCAGCGTCTTCGGGACACAACAATACGAGCAGTACTTC
CDR3 protein: CASSVFGTQQYEQYF

J gene: TRBJ2-7
clone size: -
D gene: -
V gene: TRBV28
CDR3 DNA: TGTGCCAGCAGTGCTAAGGGGGGGAGCTCCTACGAGCAGTACTTC
CDR3 protein: CASSAKGGSSYEQYF

J gene: TRBJ2-3
clone size: many
D gene: -
V gene: TRBV6-5
CDR3 DNA: TGTGCCAGCAGCTTGGGAGATACGCAGTATTTT
CDR3 protein: CASSLGDTQYF